A single sample gave rise to the 19 T cell receptor beta chains below, sequenced in a study of Graves' ophthalmopathy and Graves' hyperthyroidism. Amplified material comprised TCR beta CDR3 regions derived from RNA transcripts. First-round RT-PCR employed HTBI primers, with a second-round multiplex PCR after it. TCRdb independently ran MiXCR on the multiplex PCR reads; one entry per CDR3 protein. The table lists about 640,000 distinct CDR3 sequences, about 38% of them singletons. Input material: peripheral blood. The receptor source for this set is an adult man with Graves' ophthalmopathy.

The chain couples TRBV2 to TRBJ2-7, with a weak D call TRBD2 (5 bases). The V gene lost 6 bases and the J gene lost 0 bases, with 12 bases spanning the gap. Looked up from germline, CDR1 is SNHLY and CDR2 is FYNNEI. The CDR3 is 14 residues long. The DNA for the CDR3 is TGTGCCAGCAGACGGACTGGGAGCTCCTACGAGCAGTACGTC. It encodes CASRRTGSSYEQYV.

The chain recombines TRBV20-1 with TRBJ1-1, with a weak D call TRBD1 (5 bases). The germline CDR1 and CDR2 sequences are DFQATT and SNEGSKA (reference sequence). This CDR3 has 12 amino acids. CDR3 amino acids: CSVAGLAVEAFF. The CDR3 DNA follows: TGCAGCGTTGCGGGACTAGCGGTTGAAGCTTTCTTT.

The chain recombines TRBV9 with TRBJ1-2; D gene unclear. In germline, CDR1 is SGDLS, CDR2 YYNGEE. V lost 0 bases to trimming and J lost 8 bases, with 14 bases between them. This CDR3 is 14 amino acids long. The CDR3 is CASSVGGMEGGYTF. DNA for the CDR3: TGTGCCAGCAGCGTAGGCGGGATGGAGGGAGGCTACACCTTC.

The rearrangement joins TRBV29-1 to TRBJ2-1, with D hard to call. V was clipped by 4 bases and J by 3 bases, with 7 bases between them. CDR3 length equals 12 residues. Germline V gene data show CDR1 as SQVTM and CDR2 as ANQGSEA. The CDR3 region is CSVAASYNEQFF. The CDR3 bases are TGCAGCGTTGCGGCTAGCTACAATGAGCAGTTCTTC.

This clonotype was seen only a few times. The chain is built from TRBV5-8 and TRBJ2-5; no definite D call. Germline V gives CDR1 SGHTS, CDR2 YDEGEE. The CDR3 contains 16 residues. V was trimmed by 5 bases and J by 5 bases, leaving 22 bases between them. The CDR3: CASSYVTGSPRETQYF. Here the CDR3 DNA reads TGTGCCAGCAGTTACGTTACTGGTTCCCCTCGGGAGACCCAGTACTTC. Full variable domain (remainder filled in from reference TRBV5-8 and TRBJ2-5): EAGVTQSPTHLIKTRGQQATLRCSPISGHTSVYWYQQALGLGLQFLLWYDEGEERNRGNFPPRFSGRQFPNYSSELNVNALELEDSALYLCASSYVTGSPRETQYFGPGTRLLVL.

The V and J genes are TRBV4-3 and TRBJ1-1, with 7 bases matching TRBD1. Germline V lookup: CDR1 LGHNA, CDR2 YSLEER. Trimming at V came to 1 base and at J to 3 bases, leaving 2 bases not matched to a gene. The CDR3 consists of 14 residues. CDR3 protein: CASSQVQGHTEAFF. CDR3 DNA: TGCGCCAGCAGCCAAGTACAGGGGCACACTGAAGCTTTCTTT.

As concerns this clonotype: A much larger clone differs by one base, so this may be a read error. This sequence joins TRBV5-1 and TRBJ1-2; D may be TRBD1 (5 bases). Germline assignment: CDR1 SGHRS and CDR2 YFSETQ. The CDR3 spans 11 residues. The CDR3 DNA is TGCGTCAGCAGCCCAGGGAGCGGCTACACCTTC. Its translation: CVSSPGSGYTF.

This clonotype was detected only a few times. V gene TRBV20-1 combines with J gene TRBJ2-7; 9 positions agree with TRBD2. In germline, CDR1 is DFQATT, CDR2 SNEGSKA (reference sequence). J gave up 5 bases and V 6 bases, and 8 bases lay outside the gene matches. This CDR3 contains 13 residues. This CDR3 is CSAPSGLAHEQYF. CDR3 coding DNA: TGCAGTGCCCCGTCGGGACTAGCACACGAGCAGTACTTC.

Notes on this clonotype: The CDR3 does not close with the conserved phenylalanine or tryptophan, likely indicating a read error. CDR3 nucleotides: TGTGCCAGCAGCTTAGGGTTTAGGCAGACCCAGTACCTC. Amino acid sequence: CASSLGFRQTQYL. V is TRBV11-1 and J is TRBJ2-5; no clear D gene. This CDR3 has 13 residues. Germline CDR1 reads SGHAT; CDR2 reads FQDESV (reference sequence). The germline V and J ends were trimmed by 1 base and 6 bases, with 9 bases remaining between them.

This clonotype was found many times. The rearrangement uses TRBV5-4 and TRBJ2-5; 10 nucleotides match TRBD1. With 0 bases clipped from V and 2 bases from J, the junction kept 4 bases outside the gene matches. Germline CDR1 SGHNT, CDR2 YYREEE (reference sequence). This CDR3 is built from 16 residues. This CDR3 reads CASSLGTGGPQETQYF. The DNA of the CDR3 is TGTGCCAGCAGCTTGGGGACAGGGGGGCCACAAGAGACCCAGTACTTC.

The V and J genes are TRBV12-3 or TRBV12-4 and TRBJ2-7; 10 positions agree with TRBD2. The CDR3 consists of 14 residues. Trimming cost V 5 bases and J 5 bases; bases outside gene matches: 6. CDR3 protein: CASSRLAGRNEQYF. CDR3 in DNA: TGTGCCAGCAGTCGACTAGCGGGTCGGAACGAGCAGTACTTC.

In DNA, the CDR3 is TGCAGTGCTAGAGATAGGACAGGGGATGAAGCTTTCTTT. Protein product: CSARDRTGDEAFF. The chain joins TRBV20-1 to TRBJ1-1, with TRBD1 identical over 9 bases. With 0 bases clipped from V and 7 bases from J, the junction kept 3 bases outside the gene matches. Germline-derived CDR1 and CDR2 are DFQATT and SNEGSKA (reference sequence). The CDR3 extends over 13 amino acids.

The V gene is TRBV20-1, the J gene TRBJ2-7; unclear D gene. CDR1 is DFQATT and CDR2 is SNEGSKA in the germline V gene (reference sequence). This CDR3 spans 15 amino acids. The V gene lost 0 bases and the J gene lost 0 bases, with 12 bases spanning the gap. CDR3 DNA sequence: TGCAGTGCTAGAGATTTAAGGCACAACTCCTACGAGCAGTACTTC. Protein product: CSARDLRHNSYEQYF.

J is TRBJ1-1 and V is TRBV4-1; 10 bases fit TRBD1. This CDR3 comprises 16 residues. J lost 9 bases, V lost 3 bases, and 13 bases had no gene match. Looked up from germline, CDR1 is MGHRA and CDR2 is YSYEKL. The CDR3 DNA reads as TGCGCCAGCAGCCACTCGACAGGGGGCGGTTTTCGACAAGCTTTCTTT. Protein sequence: CASSHSTGGGFRQAFF.

This clonotype was detected many times. The V gene is TRBV5-1, the J gene TRBJ2-7; TRBD2 aligns across 13 bases. Looked up from germline, CDR1 is SGHRS and CDR2 is YFSETQ. CDR3 length: 16 amino acids. J lost 7 bases, V lost 3 bases, and 10 bases had no gene match. CDR3 amino acids: CASSSGTSGVYNEQYF. DNA for the CDR3: TGCGCCAGCAGCTCTGGGACTAGCGGGGTCTACAATGAGCAGTACTTC. Variable domain in full (rest from reference TRBV5-1 and TRBJ2-7): KAGVTQTPRYLIKTRGQQVTLSCSPISGHRSVSWYQQTPGQGLQFLFEYFSETQRNKGNFPGRFSGRQFSNSRSEMNVSTLELGDSALYLCASSSGTSGVYNEQYFGPGTRLTVT.

The chain joins TRBV9 to TRBJ2-5, with 11 bases matching TRBD2. The CDR3 is 14 residues long. After removal of 4 bases from V and 6 bases from J, the junction contained 5 bases not matched to a gene. Germline V gene data show CDR1 as SGDLS and CDR2 as YYNGEE. CDR3 coding DNA: TGTGCCAGCAGCCCGGGACTAGCGGATAAGACCCAGTACTTC. Residues: CASSPGLADKTQYF.

This clonotype was found once. V is TRBV15 and J is TRBJ1-1; 8 bases are a match to TRBD1. In germline, CDR1 is LNHNV, CDR2 YYDKDF (reference sequence). With 3 bases clipped from V and 13 bases from J, the junction kept 13 bases outside the gene matches. The CDR3 length is 14 residues. CDR3 coding DNA: TGTGCCACCAGCAGCGACGGACAGGGTGGCCGGGTTTTCTTT. It codes for CATSSDGQGGRVFF.

This clonotype has ten or more counts. This chain joins TRBV5-4 and TRBJ1-6, with unresolved D. The CDR3 is 14 residues long. The germline V and J ends were trimmed by 3 bases and 7 bases, with 11 bases remaining between them. Germline V lookup: CDR1 SGHNT, CDR2 YYREEE (reference sequence). The CDR3 nucleotides are TGTGCCAGCAGCTCATCTCTCCGGAATTCACCCCTCCACTTT. This sequence encodes CASSSSLRNSPLHF.

With regard to this clonotype: A much larger clone lies a single base off, so this may be a read error. The CDR3 end shows no conserved phenylalanine or tryptophan, and so a read error is likely. The rearrangement uses TRBV11-1 and TRBJ2-5; D may be TRBD1 (6 bases). The V end was cut by 5 bases, the J end by 7 bases, with 14 bases between. CDR1 SGHAT and CDR2 FQDESV come from the germline V gene (reference sequence). The CDR3 extends over 13 amino acids. The CDR3 region is CASSRQAVGTQYV. The CDR3 DNA is TGTGCCAGCAGCCGACAGGCTGTAGGGACCCAGTACGTC.